Listed here is a single TCR beta chain. The data originate from a study of blood T cell repertoires in COVID-19. Turning to the study itself: Samples of COVID-19 (acute and convalescent) were obtained from the United States, Italy and Spain. T cells, B-cell-depleted T cells, or PBMCs supplied cDNA or gDNA.

Libraries were prepared by immunoSEQ multiplex PCR; TCRdb keeps only in-frame clonotypes and omits some of them. This sample has roughly 100,000 clones; around nine tenths occur once, and the top ten carry about 2.9%. Sequences were obtained from peripheral blood. This TCR came from a man aged 50 or older with active or convalescent COVID-19.

CDR3 DNA: TGTGCCAGCAGCCAATTGGTCGGGGGGCATTTAGGCTACACCTTC. This sequence encodes CASSQLVGGHLGYTF. V gene TRBV3-1 (or the pseudogene TRBV3-2) combines with J gene TRBJ1-2; maybe TRBD1 (6 bases). Trimming removed 2 bases at V and 8 bases at J, with 18 bases between. Germline V lookup: CDR1 LGHDT, CDR2 YNNKEL (reference sequence). There are 15 residues in the CDR3.